This TCR beta chain was sequenced during a study of graft-versus-host responses after intestinal transplantation. Concerning this clone: The antigen is undetermined.

Germline assignment: CDR1 SGHTS and CDR2 YDEGEE. Trimming took 7 bases from V and 4 from J, leaving 12 bases between them. The CDR3 consists of 13 residues. Sequencing was performed with immunoSEQ multiplex PCR; in TCRdb, only in-frame clones are kept and a portion is missing. The sample holds tens of thousands of clones, about 95% seen once. This sequence was found in a human donor who was the organ donor for an intestinal transplant. J is TRBJ1-3 and V is TRBV5-8, with no clear D. The material was unstimulated CD4+ T cells sorted from spleen or lymph node cells, obtained before transplant. Here the CDR3 reads CASARGSGNTIYF. CDR3 sequence (DNA): TGTGCCAGCGCACGGGGATCCGGAAACACCATATATTTT.